Shown below are 4 T cell receptor beta chains from a single sample sequenced in a study of beta chain features in type 1 diabetes. The authors reverse transcribed all of the isolated RNA, so sequencing captured expressed TCRB transcripts. Assay: immunoSEQ multiplex PCR; the TCRdb copy retains only in-frame clones and omits some. The table includes about 620,000 clones, 15% to 17% detected once. The specimen was naive CD4+ T cells from blood. These receptors came from a man between 18 and 29 years old in good health.

This clone was counted only a few times. This sequence joins TRBV6-7 and TRBJ1-3; D is undetermined. TRBV6-7 is an ORF, and what it does is uncertain. Trimming cost V 5 bases and J 0 bases, with 14 bases left between them. The CDR3 runs to 16 residues. The CDR3 loop reads CASSTWTPDSGNTIYF. Here the CDR3 DNA reads TGTGCCAGCAGTACTTGGACCCCGGACTCTGGAAACACCATATATTTT.

The CDR3 DNA is TGTGCCATCAGTGGTCCCGGGACAGGGGTTGCAGATACGCAGTATTTT. Protein sequence: CAISGPGTGVADTQYF. The chain uses TRBV10-3 and TRBJ2-3, with TRBD1 identical over 10 bases. The CDR3 is 16 amino acids. Germline V gene sequence: CDR1 ENHRY, CDR2 SYGVKD. Trimming at V came to 4 bases and at J to 4 bases, leaving 8 bases not matched to a gene.

The sample holds a few counts of this clone. V and J are TRBV25-1 and TRBJ2-7; 8 bases line up with TRBD1. The CDR3 runs 14 residues. Germline assignment: CDR1 MGHDK and CDR2 SYGVNS. The ends lost 6 bases at V and 0 bases at J; junction bases unmatched: 4. The CDR3 loop is CASSRTGSSYEQYF. For the CDR3, the DNA is TGTGCCAGCAGCCGGACAGGGAGCTCCTACGAGCAGTACTTC.

V is TRBV10-1 and J is TRBJ1-5; tentative D call: TRBD1 (6 bases). V shed 1 base and J shed 3 bases, with 22 bases lying between them. The CDR3 covers 19 residues. In germline, CDR1 is WNHNN, CDR2 SYGVQD (reference sequence). CDR3 region: CASSEFSRGPTPINQPQHF. The CDR3 region has the DNA TGCGCCAGCAGTGAGTTCTCCAGGGGACCTACGCCGATCAATCAGCCCCAGCATTTT.